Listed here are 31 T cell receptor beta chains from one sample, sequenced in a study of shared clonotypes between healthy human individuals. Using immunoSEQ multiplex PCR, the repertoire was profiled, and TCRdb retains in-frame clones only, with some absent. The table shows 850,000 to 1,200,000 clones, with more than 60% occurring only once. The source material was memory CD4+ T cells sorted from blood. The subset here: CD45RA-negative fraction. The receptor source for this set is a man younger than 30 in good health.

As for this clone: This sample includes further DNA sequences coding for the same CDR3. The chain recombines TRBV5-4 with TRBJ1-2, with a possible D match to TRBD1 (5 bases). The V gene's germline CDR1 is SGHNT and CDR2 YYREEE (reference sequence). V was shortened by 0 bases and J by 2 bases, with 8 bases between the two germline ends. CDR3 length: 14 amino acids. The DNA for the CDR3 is TGTGCCAGCAGCTTGGACAGGTACAACTATGGCTACACCTTC. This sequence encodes CASSLDRYNYGYTF.

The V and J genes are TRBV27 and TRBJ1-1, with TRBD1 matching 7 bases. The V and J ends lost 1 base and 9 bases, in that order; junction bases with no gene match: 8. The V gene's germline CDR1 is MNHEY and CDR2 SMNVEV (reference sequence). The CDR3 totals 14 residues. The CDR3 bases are TGTGCCAGCAGTTTATATCAAGGGGGACAGCAAGCTTTCTTT. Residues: CASSLYQGGQQAFF.

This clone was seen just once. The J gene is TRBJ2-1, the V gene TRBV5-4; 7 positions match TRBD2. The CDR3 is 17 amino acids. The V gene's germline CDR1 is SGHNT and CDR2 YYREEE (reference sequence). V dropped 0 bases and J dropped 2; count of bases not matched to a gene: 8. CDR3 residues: CASSLAGSRGTYNEQFF. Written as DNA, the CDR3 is TGTGCCAGCAGCTTGGCCGGGTCGCGGGGGACCTACAATGAGCAGTTCTTC.

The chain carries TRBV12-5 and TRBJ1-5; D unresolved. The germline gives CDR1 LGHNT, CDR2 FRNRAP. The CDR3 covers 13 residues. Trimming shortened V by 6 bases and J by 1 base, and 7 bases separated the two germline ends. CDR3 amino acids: CASGGSSNQPQHF. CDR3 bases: TGTGCTAGTGGAGGGTCGAGCAATCAGCCCCAGCATTTT. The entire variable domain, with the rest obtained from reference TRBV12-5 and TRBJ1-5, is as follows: DARVTQTPRHKVTEMGQEVTMRCQPILGHNTVFWYRQTMMQGLELLAYFRNRAPLDDSGMPKDRFSAEMPDATLATLKIQPSEPRDSAVYFCASGGSSNQPQHFGDGTRLSIL.

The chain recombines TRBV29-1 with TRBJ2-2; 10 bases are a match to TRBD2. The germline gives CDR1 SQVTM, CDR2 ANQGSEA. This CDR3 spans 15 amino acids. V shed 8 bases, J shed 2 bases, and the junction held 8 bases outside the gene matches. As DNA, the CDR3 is TGCAGCACGCCCGGGACTAGCGTTAACACCGGGGAGCTGTTTTTT. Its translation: CSTPGTSVNTGELFF.

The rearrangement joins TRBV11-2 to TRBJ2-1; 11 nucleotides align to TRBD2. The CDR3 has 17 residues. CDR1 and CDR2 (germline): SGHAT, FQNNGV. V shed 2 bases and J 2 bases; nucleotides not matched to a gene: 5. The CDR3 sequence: CASSLTSGRSTYNEQFF. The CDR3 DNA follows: TGTGCCAGCAGCTTAACTAGCGGGAGAAGTACCTACAATGAGCAGTTCTTC.

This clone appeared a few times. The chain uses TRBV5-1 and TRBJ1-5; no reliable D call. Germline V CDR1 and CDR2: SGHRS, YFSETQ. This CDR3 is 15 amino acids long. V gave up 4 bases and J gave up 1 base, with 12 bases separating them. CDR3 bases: TGCGCCAGCAGCGTGGACGGCTCAAGCAATCAGCCCCAGCATTTT. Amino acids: CASSVDGSSNQPQHF.

The CDR3 DNA follows: TGCGCCAGCAGCTTGGGAGGGCTGGCAGGCTACGAGCAGTACTTC. Its translation: CASSLGGLAGYEQYF. The chain is built from TRBV5-1 and TRBJ2-7, with D possibly being TRBD2 (5 bases). V lost 0 bases to trimming and J lost 3 bases, with 13 bases between them. Germline CDR1 SGHRS, CDR2 YFSETQ. There are 15 residues in the CDR3.

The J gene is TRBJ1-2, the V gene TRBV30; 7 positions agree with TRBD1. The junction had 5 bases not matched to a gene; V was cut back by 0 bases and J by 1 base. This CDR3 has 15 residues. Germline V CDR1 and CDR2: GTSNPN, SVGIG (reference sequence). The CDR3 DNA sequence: TGTGCCTGGAGTGTACAGGGGCCGAGTAACTATGGCTACACCTTC. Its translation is CAWSVQGPSNYGYTF. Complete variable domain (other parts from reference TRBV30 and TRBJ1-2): SQTIHQWPATLVQPVGSPLSLECTVEGTSNPNLYWYRQAAGRGLQLLFYSVGIGQISSEVPQNLSASRPQDRQFILSSKKLLLSDSGFYLCAWSVQGPSNYGYTFGSGTRLTVV.

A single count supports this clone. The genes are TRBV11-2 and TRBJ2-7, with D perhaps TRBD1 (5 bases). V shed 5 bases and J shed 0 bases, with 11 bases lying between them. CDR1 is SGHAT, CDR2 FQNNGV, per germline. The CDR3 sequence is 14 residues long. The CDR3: CASSPGRVSYEQYF. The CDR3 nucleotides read TGTGCCAGCAGCCCGGGCAGGGTCTCCTACGAGCAGTACTTC.

The CDR3 DNA sequence: TGTGCCAGCAGTTGGGACAGGGTTCGCGAGCAGTACTTC. Translated, it gives CASSWDRVREQYF. This sequence joins TRBV6-6 and TRBJ2-7; the match to TRBD1 covers 9 bases. This CDR3 has 13 residues. Germline CDR1 and CDR2: MNHNY and SVGAGI (reference sequence). Trimming removed 4 bases from V and 6 bases from J; junction bases left unmatched: 4.

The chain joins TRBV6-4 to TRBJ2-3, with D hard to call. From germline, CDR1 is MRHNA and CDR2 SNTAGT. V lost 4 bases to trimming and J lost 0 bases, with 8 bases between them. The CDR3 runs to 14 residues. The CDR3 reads CASSASYSTDTQYF. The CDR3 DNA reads TGTGCCAGCAGTGCCTCTTATAGCACAGATACGCAGTATTTT.

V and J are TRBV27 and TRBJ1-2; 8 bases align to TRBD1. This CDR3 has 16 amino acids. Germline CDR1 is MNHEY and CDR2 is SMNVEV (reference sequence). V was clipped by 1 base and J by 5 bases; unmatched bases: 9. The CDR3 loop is CASSLLGQGARYGYTF. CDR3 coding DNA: TGTGCCAGCAGTTTATTGGGTCAGGGGGCGAGGTATGGCTACACCTTC.

Written as DNA, the CDR3 is TGTGCCAGCAGCTCCCGAAACACTCTAGCGGAGACCCAGTACTTC. Residues: CASSSRNTLAETQYF. This chain links TRBV11-2 with TRBJ2-5; D perhaps matches TRBD2 (6 bases). Germline CDR1 is SGHAT and CDR2 is FQNNGV. The CDR3 is 15 amino acids. V lost 4 bases and J 5 bases, leaving 17 bases between the germline ends.

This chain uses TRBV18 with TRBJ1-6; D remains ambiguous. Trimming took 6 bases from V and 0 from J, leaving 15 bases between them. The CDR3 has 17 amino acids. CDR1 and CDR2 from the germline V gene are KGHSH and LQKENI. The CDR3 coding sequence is TGTGCCAGCTCGACCAAGGAGGGTTCCTCCTATAATTCACCCCTCCACTTT. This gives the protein CASSTKEGSSYNSPLHF.

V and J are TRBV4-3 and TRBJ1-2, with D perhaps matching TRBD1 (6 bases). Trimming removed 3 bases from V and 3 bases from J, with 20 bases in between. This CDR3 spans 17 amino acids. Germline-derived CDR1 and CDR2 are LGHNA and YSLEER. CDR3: CASSQRSGGQLDYGYTF. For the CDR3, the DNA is TGCGCCAGCAGCCAGCGATCCGGAGGACAGCTTGACTATGGCTACACCTTC.

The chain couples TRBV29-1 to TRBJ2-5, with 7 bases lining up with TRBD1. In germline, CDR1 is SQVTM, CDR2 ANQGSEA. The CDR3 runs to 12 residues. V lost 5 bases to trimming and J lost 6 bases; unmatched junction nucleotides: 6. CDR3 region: CSVYTGAQTQYF. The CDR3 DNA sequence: TGCAGCGTTTATACAGGGGCCCAGACCCAGTACTTC.

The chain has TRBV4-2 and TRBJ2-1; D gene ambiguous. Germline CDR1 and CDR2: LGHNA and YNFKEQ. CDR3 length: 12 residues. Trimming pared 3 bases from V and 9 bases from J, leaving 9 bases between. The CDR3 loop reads CASSQGGSEQFF. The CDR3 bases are TGTGCCAGCAGCCAGGGCGGTTCTGAGCAGTTCTTC.

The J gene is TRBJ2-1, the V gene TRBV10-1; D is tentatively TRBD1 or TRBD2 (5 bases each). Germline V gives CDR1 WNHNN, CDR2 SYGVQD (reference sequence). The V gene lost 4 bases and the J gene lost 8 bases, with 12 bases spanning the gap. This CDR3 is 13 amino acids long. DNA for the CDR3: TGCGCCAGCAGTGGGGGAAGAGGGGATGAGCAGTTCTTC. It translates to CASSGGRGDEQFF.

CDR3 sequence (DNA): TGTGCCAGCAGCGTAGGTCACAGCTACGAGCAGTACTTC. As protein: CASSVGHSYEQYF. The rearrangement joins TRBV9 to TRBJ2-7, with D unclear. Germline assignment: CDR1 SGDLS and CDR2 YYNGEE. The CDR3 contains 13 residues. V dropped 0 bases and J dropped 3 bases, with 7 bases sitting between them. Variable domain in full (rest from reference TRBV9 and TRBJ2-7): DSGVTQTPKHLITATGQRVTLRCSPRSGDLSVYWYQQSLDQGLQFLIQYYNGEERAKGNILERFSAQQFPDLHSELNLSSLELGDSALYFCASSVGHSYEQYFGPGTRLTVT.

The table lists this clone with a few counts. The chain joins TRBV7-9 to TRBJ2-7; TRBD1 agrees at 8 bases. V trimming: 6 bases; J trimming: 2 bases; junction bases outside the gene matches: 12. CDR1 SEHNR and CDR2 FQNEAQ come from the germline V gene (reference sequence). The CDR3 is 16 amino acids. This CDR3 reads CASRSTGGTQTYEQYF. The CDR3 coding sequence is TGTGCCAGCAGGTCCACAGGGGGGACCCAAACCTACGAGCAGTACTTC.

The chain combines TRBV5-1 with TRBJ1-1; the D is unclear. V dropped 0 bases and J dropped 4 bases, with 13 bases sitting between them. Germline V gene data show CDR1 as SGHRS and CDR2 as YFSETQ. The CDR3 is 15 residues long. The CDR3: CASSLGVQAGTEAFF. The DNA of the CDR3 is TGCGCCAGCAGCTTGGGGGTCCAGGCGGGCACTGAAGCTTTCTTT.

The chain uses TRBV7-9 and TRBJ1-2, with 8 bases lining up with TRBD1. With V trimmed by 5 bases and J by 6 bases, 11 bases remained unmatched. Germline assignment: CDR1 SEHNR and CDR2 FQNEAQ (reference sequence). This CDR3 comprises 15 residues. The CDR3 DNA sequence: TGTGCCAGCAGCACTCCGACAGGGGATTTCAATGGCTACACCTTC. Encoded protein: CASSTPTGDFNGYTF.

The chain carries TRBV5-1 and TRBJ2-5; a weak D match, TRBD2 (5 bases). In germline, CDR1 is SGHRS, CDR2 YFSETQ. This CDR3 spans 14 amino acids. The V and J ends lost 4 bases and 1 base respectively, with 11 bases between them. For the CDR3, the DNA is TGCGCCAGCAGCCTGACCGGGATCCAAGAGACCCAGTACTTC. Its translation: CASSLTGIQETQYF.

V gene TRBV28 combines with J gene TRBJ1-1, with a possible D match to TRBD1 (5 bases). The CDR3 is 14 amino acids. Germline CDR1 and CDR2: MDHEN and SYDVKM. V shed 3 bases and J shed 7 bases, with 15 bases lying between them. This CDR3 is CASSFRSGRDEAFF. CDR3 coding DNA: TGTGCCAGCAGTTTTAGGTCAGGGAGAGATGAAGCTTTCTTT.

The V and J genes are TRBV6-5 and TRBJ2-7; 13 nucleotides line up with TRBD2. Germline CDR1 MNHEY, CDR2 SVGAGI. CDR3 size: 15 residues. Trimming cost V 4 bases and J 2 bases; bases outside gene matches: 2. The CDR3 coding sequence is TGTGCCAGCAGTTCCGGGACTAGCGGGGCCTACGAGCAGTACTTC. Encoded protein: CASSSGTSGAYEQYF.

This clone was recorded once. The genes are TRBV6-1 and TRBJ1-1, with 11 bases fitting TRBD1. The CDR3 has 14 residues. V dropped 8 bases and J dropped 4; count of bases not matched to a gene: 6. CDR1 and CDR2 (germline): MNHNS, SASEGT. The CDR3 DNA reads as TGTGCCAGCGGCCGGGACAGGGGGTCCACTGAAGCTTTCTTT. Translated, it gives CASGRDRGSTEAFF.

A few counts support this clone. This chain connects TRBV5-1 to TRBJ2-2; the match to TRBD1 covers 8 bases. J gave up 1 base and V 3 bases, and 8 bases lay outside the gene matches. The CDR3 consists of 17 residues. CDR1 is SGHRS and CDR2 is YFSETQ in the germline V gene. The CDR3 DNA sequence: TGCGCCAGCAGCTCCTCGACAGGGGCGATGAACACCGGGGAGCTGTTTTTT. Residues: CASSSSTGAMNTGELFF.

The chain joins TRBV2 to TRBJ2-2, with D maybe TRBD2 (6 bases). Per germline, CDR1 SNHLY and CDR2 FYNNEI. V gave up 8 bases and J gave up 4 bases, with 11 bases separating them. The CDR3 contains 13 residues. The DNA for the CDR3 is TGTGCCAGCTCGACGACTAGCACCGGGGAGCTGTTTTTT. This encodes CASSTTSTGELFF.

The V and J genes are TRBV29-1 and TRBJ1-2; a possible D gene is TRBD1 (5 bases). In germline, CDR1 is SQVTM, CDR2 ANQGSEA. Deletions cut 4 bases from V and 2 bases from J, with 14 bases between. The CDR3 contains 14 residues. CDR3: CSVVQSGTNYGYTF. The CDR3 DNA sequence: TGCAGCGTTGTTCAATCAGGGACCAACTATGGCTACACCTTC. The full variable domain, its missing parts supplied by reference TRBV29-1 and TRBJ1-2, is SAVISQKPSRDICQRGTSLTIQCQVDSQVTMMFWYRQQPGQSLTLIATANQGSEATYESGFVIDKFPISRPNLTFSTLTVSNMSPEDSSIYLCSVVQSGTNYGYTFGSGTRLTVV.

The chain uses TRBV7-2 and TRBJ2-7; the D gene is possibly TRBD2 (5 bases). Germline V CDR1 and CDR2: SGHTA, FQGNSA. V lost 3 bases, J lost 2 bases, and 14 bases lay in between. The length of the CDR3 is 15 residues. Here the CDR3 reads CASSLGAASTYEQYF. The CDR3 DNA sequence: TGTGCCAGCAGCTTGGGAGCGGCCTCCACCTACGAGCAGTACTTC.